A selection of T cell receptor beta chains follows, all from one sample in a study of blood T cell repertoires in COVID-19. Some clones are missing from TCRdb's copy, which holds only in-frame ones; the method was immunoSEQ multiplex PCR. The profile shows approximately 120,000 clones, more than 80% of them singletons. Input material: peripheral blood. These receptors were obtained from a woman at least 80 years old with COVID-19, enrolled during active disease. The CDR3 runs from the conserved cysteine through the conserved F or W. The D gene is left open where the match is weak. Rows give clone size only sometimes, using once, few, many, or a class for an expanded clone.

>TRBD1|TRBV6-6|TRBJ2-6|.
TGTGCCATCTCGGGACAGTCGTCTGGGGCCAACGTCCTGACTTTC
CAISGQSSGANVLTF
>TRBD2|TRBV15|TRBJ2-1|.
TGTGCCACCAGCAGAGATCTAGCGGGATTGAATGAGCAGTTCTTC
CATSRDLAGLNEQFF
>TRBD2|TRBV7-3|TRBJ2-5|.
TGTGCCAGCAGCCCCTCAGGGGCGGGAGGGCCAGAGACCCAGTACTTC
CASSPSGAGGPETQYF
>.|TRBV27|TRBJ1-5|.
TGTGCCAGCAGTCAATTAGATCAGCCCCAGCATTTT
CASSQLDQPQHF
>TRBD1|TRBV7-2|TRBJ1-2|.
TGTGCCAGCAGCCCCTCCGGGACAGATTATGGCTACACCTTC
CASSPSGTDYGYTF
>TRBD2|TRBV6-5|TRBJ2-5|.
TGTGCCAGCACCCGGGCGACTAGCGGACAAGAGACCCAGTACTTC
CASTRATSGQETQYF
>TRBD2|TRBV28|TRBJ2-3|.
TGTGCCAGCAGTTCGAGACTAGCGGGAGGCACAGATACGCAGTATTTT
CASSSRLAGGTDTQYF
>TRBD2|TRBV7-2|TRBJ2-3|.
TGTGCCAGCAGCCTCGCCTGGACTAGCGGAGATACGCAGTATTTT
CASSLAWTSGDTQYF
>TRBD1|TRBV6-5|TRBJ1-1|once
TGTGCCAGCAGTTCGAGGGGGCGGTTCTTCGCTGAAACTTTCTTT
CASSSRGRFFAETFF
>.|TRBV21-1|TRBJ1-1|.
TGTGCCAGCAGCAATGACGAGCCGGGGACTGAAGCTTTCTTT
CASSNDEPGTEAFF
>.|TRBV21-1|TRBJ2-7|.
TGTGCCAGCAGCAAATCTGGCGGGAGGGCCTATTGCGAGCAGTACTTC
CASSKSGGRAYCEQYF
>.|TRBV6-5|TRBJ2-1|.
TGTGCCAGCAGTTATGGATTAGCAGAGTACAATGAGCAGTTCTTC
CASSYGLAEYNEQFF
>.|TRBV13|TRBJ1-1|once
TGTGCCAGCAGCTTACATCTGAACACTGAAGCTTTCTTT
CASSLHLNTEAFF
>TRBD1|TRBV5-1|TRBJ2-7|.
TGCGCCAGCAGCTTGGCCCGGACAGGGGACGAGCAGTACTTC
CASSLARTGDEQYF
>TRBD2|TRBV27|TRBJ2-3|.
TGTGCCAGCTTCCCAGGTGGGGCTAGCGGGTCGACAGATACGCAGTATTTT
CASFPGGASGSTDTQYF
>.|TRBV7-9|TRBJ2-5|few
TGTGCCAGCAGCCGAAGACAGCAAGAGACCCAGTACTTC
CASSRRQQETQYF
>.|TRBV19|TRBJ1-5|many
TGTGCCAGTAAGTACATAAGGGGTCGGAAGGATCAGCCCCAGCATTTT
CASKYIRGRKDQPQHF
>.|TRBV11-3|TRBJ1-1|once
TGTGCCAGCAGCTTAGTCACCTCGGACAAATTGAACACTGAAGCTTTCTTT
CASSLVTSDKLNTEAFF